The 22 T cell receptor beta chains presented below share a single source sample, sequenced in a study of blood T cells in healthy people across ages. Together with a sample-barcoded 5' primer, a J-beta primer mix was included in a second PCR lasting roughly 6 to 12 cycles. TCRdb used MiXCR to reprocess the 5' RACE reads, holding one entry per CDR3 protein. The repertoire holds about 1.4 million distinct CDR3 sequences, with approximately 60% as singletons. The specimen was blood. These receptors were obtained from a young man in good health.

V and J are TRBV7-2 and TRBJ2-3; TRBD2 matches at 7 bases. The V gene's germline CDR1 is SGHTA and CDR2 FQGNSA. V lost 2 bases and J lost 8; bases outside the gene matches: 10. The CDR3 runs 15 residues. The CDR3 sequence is CASSLLTSYDSTQYF. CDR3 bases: TGTGCCAGCAGCTTATTGACTAGCTACGATTCTACGCAGTATTTT.

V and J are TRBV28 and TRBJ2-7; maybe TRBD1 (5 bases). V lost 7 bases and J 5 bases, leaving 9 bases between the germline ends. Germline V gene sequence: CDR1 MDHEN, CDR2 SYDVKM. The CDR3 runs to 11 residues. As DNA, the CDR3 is TGTGCCAGCACCTCCAGGGACGAGCAGTACTTC. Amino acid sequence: CASTSRDEQYF.

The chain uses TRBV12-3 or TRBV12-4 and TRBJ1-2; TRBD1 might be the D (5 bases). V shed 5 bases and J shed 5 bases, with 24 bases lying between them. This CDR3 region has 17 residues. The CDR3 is CASSPPTEMYLRYGYTF. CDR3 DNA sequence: TGTGCCAGCAGTCCACCGACAGAGATGTACCTACGATATGGCTACACCTTC.

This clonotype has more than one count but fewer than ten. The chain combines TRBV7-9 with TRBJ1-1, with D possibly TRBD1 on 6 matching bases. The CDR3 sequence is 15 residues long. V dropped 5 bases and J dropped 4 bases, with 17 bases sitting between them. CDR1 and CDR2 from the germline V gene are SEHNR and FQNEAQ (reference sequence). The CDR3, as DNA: TGTGCCAGCAGCGCCGTGGGCAGGGGTGTCACTGAAGCTTTCTTT. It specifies CASSAVGRGVTEAFF.

The CDR3 sequence: CASSEDPPQPQHF. CDR3 nucleotides: TGTGCCAGCAGCGAGGACCCCCCGCAGCCCCAGCATTTT. The chain links TRBV7-9 to TRBJ1-5; D unclear. This CDR3 has 13 amino acids. The V gene lost 5 bases and the J gene lost 7 bases, with 12 bases spanning the gap. CDR1 and CDR2 from the germline V gene are SEHNR and FQNEAQ (reference sequence).

The CDR3 nucleotides read TGCAGTGCCCGGGGGAGGTTCTATGGCTACACCTTC. This translates into CSARGRFYGYTF. This chain connects TRBV20-1 to TRBJ1-2; weak D call: TRBD1 (5 bases). V was clipped by 6 bases and J by 4 bases, with 12 bases between them. The CDR3 has 12 residues. Germline V gives CDR1 DFQATT, CDR2 SNEGSKA (reference sequence).

CDR3 DNA: TGCAGTGCTAGATTAGCGGGGGCGCTAAGGGCCAAAAACATTCAGTACTTC. This translates into CSARLAGALRAKNIQYF. The chain uses TRBV20-1 and TRBJ2-4, with TRBD2 identical over 9 bases. The CDR3 runs to 17 residues. Germline assignment: CDR1 DFQATT and CDR2 SNEGSKA (reference sequence). The V and J ends lost 2 bases and 1 base, in that order; junction bases with no gene match: 9.

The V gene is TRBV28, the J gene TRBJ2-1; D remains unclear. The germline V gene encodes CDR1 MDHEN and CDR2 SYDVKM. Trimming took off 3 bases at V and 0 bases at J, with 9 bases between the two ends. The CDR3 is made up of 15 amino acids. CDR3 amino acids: CASSFLGYSYNEQFF. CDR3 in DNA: TGTGCCAGCAGTTTCCTCGGGTACTCCTACAATGAGCAGTTCTTC.

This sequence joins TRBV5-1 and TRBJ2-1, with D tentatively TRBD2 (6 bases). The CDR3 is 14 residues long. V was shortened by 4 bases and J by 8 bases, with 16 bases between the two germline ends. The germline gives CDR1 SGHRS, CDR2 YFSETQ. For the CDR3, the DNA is TGCGCCAGCAGCCCGTCGGAGGGGAGGTATGAGCAGTTCTTC. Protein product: CASSPSEGRYEQFF.

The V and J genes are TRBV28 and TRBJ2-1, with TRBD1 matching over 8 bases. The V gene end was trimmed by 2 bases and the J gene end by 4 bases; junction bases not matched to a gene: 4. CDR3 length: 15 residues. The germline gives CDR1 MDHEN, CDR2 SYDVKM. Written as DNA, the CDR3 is TGTGCCAGCAGTTTACCGGGACAGGAATACAATGAGCAGTTCTTC. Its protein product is CASSLPGQEYNEQFF.

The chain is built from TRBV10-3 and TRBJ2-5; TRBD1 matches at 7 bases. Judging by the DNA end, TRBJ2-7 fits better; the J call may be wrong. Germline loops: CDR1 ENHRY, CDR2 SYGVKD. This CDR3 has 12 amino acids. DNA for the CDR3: TGTGCCATCACCCCCGACAGGGCCGAGCAGTACTTC. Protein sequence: CAITPDRAEQYF.

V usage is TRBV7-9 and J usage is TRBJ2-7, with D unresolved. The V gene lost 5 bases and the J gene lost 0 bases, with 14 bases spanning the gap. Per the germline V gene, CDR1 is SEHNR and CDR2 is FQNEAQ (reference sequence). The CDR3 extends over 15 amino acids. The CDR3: CASSRKSWGSYEQYF. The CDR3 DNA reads TGTGCCAGCAGCCGGAAATCGTGGGGCTCCTACGAGCAGTACTTC. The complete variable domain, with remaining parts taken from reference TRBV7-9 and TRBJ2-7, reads DTGVSQNPRHKITKRGQNVTFRCDPISEHNRLYWYRQTLGQGPEFLTYFQNEAQLEKSRLLSDRFSAERPKGSFSTLEIQRTEQGDSAMYLCASSRKSWGSYEQYFGPGTRLTVT.

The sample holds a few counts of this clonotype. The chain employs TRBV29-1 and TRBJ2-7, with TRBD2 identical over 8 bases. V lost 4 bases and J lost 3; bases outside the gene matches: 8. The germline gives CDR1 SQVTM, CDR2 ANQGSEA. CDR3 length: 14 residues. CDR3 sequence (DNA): TGCAGCGTTGGCCCCCTGAGCGGGAGCTACGAGCAGTACTTC. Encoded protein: CSVGPLSGSYEQYF.

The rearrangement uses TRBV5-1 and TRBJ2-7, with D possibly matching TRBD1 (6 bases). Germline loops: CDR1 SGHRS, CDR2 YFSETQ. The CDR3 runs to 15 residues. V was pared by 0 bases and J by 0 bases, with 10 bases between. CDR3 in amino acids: CASSLDHRVSYEQYF. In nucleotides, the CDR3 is TGCGCCAGCAGCTTGGATCACAGGGTCTCCTACGAGCAGTACTTC.

Here the CDR3 reads CSARADIAGGPHYEQYF. Here the CDR3 DNA reads TGCAGTGCTAGAGCTGACATAGCGGGAGGGCCGCACTACGAGCAGTACTTC. The chain has TRBV20-1 and TRBJ2-7, with 11 bases identical to TRBD2. CDR1 and CDR2 (germline): DFQATT, SNEGSKA (reference sequence). The CDR3 is 17 amino acids. V shed 1 base, J shed 3 bases, and the junction held 11 bases outside the gene matches.

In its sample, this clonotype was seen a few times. CDR3: CASSYQPGLYNSPLHF. The CDR3 DNA reads TGTGCCAGCAGTTACCAGCCGGGACTGTATAATTCACCCCTCCACTTT. This chain uses TRBV6-5 with TRBJ1-6; D might be TRBD1 (5 bases). V lost 2 bases and J 4 bases, leaving 12 bases between the germline ends. This CDR3 spans 16 amino acids. Germline CDR1 MNHEY, CDR2 SVGAGI.

The CDR3 protein is CASREYGYTF. As DNA, the CDR3 is TGTGCCAGCAGGGAGTATGGCTACACCTTC. The genes are TRBV6-1 and TRBJ1-2; D not resolved. Germline assignment: CDR1 MNHNS and CDR2 SASEGT. V shed 6 bases and J shed 5 bases, with 4 bases lying between them. This CDR3 comprises 10 residues.

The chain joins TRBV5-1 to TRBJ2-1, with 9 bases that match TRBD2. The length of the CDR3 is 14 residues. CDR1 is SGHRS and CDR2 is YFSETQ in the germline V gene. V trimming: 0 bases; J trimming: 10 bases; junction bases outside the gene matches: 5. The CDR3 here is CASSLGAGGKEQFF. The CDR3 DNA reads TGCGCCAGCAGCTTGGGGGCGGGGGGGAAGGAGCAGTTCTTC. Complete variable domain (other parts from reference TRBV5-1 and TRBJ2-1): KAGVTQTPRYLIKTRGQQVTLSCSPISGHRSVSWYQQTPGQGLQFLFEYFSETQRNKGNFPGRFSGRQFSNSRSEMNVSTLELGDSALYLCASSLGAGGKEQFFGPGTRLTVL.

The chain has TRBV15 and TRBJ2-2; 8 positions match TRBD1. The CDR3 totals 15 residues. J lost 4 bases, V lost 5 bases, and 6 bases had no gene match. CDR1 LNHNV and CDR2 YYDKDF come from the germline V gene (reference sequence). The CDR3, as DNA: TGTGCCACCAGCCCACGGACAGGGCCCACCGGGGAGCTGTTTTTT. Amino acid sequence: CATSPRTGPTGELFF.

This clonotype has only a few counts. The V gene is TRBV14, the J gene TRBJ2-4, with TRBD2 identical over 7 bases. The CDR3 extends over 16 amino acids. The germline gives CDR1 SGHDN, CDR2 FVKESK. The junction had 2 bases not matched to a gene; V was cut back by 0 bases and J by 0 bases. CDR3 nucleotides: TGTGCCAGCAGCCAAGATTCGGGAGGAGCCAAAAACATTCAGTACTTC. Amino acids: CASSQDSGGAKNIQYF.

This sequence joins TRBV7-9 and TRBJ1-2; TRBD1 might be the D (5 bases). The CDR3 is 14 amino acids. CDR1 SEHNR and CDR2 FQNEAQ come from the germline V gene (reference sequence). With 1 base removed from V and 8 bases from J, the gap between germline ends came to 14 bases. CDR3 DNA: TGTGCCAGCAGCTTAGGTTGGCAGGGTGGCGGCTACACCTTC. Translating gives CASSLGWQGGGYTF.

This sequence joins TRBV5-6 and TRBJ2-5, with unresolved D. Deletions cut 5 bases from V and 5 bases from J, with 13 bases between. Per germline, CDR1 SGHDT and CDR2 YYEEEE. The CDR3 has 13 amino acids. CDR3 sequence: CASSPGSPETQYF. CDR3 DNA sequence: TGTGCCAGCAGTCCCGGTTCACCCGAGACCCAGTACTTC.